Presented here are 17 T cell receptor beta chains from one specimen sequenced in a study of blood T cell repertoires in COVID-19 (dated by TCRdb to about 2020). The library was built by means of the immunoSEQ multiplex PCR assay. As stored in TCRdb, this immuneACCESS dataset retains in-frame rearrangements with V and J assigned. A fraction of the clones does not appear; measured against another copy, unresolved V genes explain less than half of the discrepancy, and the remainder lacks a known reason. Within this sample are about 150,000 clones, with around 79% of them counted one time only. Roughly 4.9% of the sample goes to the ten largest clones. Sequences were obtained from peripheral blood. These receptors were collected from a woman in her seventies with COVID-19, enrolled during active disease.

The V call is TRBV4-1, the J call TRBJ2-2; the D gene is possibly TRBD1 (6 bases). The V end lost 4 bases, the J end lost 1 base, and 7 bases lay between the germline ends. The CDR3 extends over 14 amino acids. The germline CDR1 and CDR2 sequences are MGHRA and YSYEKL. Here the CDR3 DNA reads TGCGCCAGCAGCCGGACAGAGAACACCGGGGAGCTGTTTTTT. Its translation is CASSRTENTGELFF.

The rearrangement joins TRBV6-1 to TRBJ2-3; weak D call: TRBD2 (5 bases). With 0 bases removed from V and 5 bases from J, the gap between germline ends came to 9 bases. CDR1 is MNHNS and CDR2 is SASEGT in the germline V gene. This CDR3 has 14 residues. CDR3 coding DNA: TGTGCCAGCAGTGAAGCCGGGGAGATAGATACGCAGTATTTT. Translated: CASSEAGEIDTQYF.

The V call is TRBV7-2, the J call TRBJ1-4; TRBD1 agrees at 7 bases. Germline CDR1 reads SGHTA; CDR2 reads FQGNSA. This CDR3 is 15 amino acids long. J gave up 7 bases and V 5 bases, and 10 bases lay outside the gene matches. The CDR3 region is CASSPSGQRGEKLFF. The CDR3, as DNA: TGTGCCAGCAGCCCCTCGGGACAGCGCGGTGAAAAACTGTTTTTT. The full variable domain, with the rest looked up from reference TRBV7-2 and TRBJ1-4, is GAGVSQSPSNKVTEKGKDVELRCDPISGHTALYWYRQSLGQGLEFLIYFQGNSAPDKSGLPSDRFSAERTGGSVSTLTIQRTQQEDSAVYLCASSPSGQRGEKLFFGSGTQLSVL.

This chain links TRBV12-3 or TRBV12-4 with TRBJ2-5; D call uncertain. CDR3 length: 13 amino acids. The germline V and J ends were trimmed by 1 base and 5 bases, with 8 bases remaining between them. This CDR3 is CASSLVLSETQYF. The CDR3 DNA follows: TGTGCCAGCAGTTTAGTACTATCGGAGACCCAGTACTTC.

This clone occurred a few times. The genes are TRBV19 and TRBJ2-1; D perhaps matches TRBD2 (6 bases). The V end was cut by 8 bases, the J end by 5 bases, with 19 bases between. The CDR3 extends over 15 amino acids. Germline CDR1 reads LNHDA; CDR2 reads SQIVND (reference sequence). The CDR3 is CASENRDWGDNEQFF. DNA of the CDR3: TGTGCCAGTGAAAACCGGGACTGGGGGGACAATGAGCAGTTCTTC.

The gene calls are TRBV3-1 (or the pseudogene TRBV3-2) and TRBJ2-5, with 7 bases fitting TRBD1. This CDR3 region has 16 residues. Germline CDR1 reads LGHDT; CDR2 reads YNNKEL (reference sequence). Trimming took 1 base from V and 1 from J; bases not matched to a gene: 6. The CDR3 region is CASSQGTGLTQETQYF. The CDR3 coding sequence is TGTGCCAGCAGCCAAGGGACAGGCCTTACCCAAGAGACCCAGTACTTC.

The gene calls are TRBV30 and TRBJ1-3; D possibly corresponds to TRBD1 (6 bases). V was pared by 3 bases and J by 4 bases, with 13 bases between. The CDR3 sequence is 14 residues long. Germline CDR1 GTSNPN, CDR2 SVGIG (reference sequence). Here the CDR3 reads CAWSPRGPGNTIYF. In nucleotides, the CDR3 is TGTGCCTGGAGCCCCAGGGGACCGGGAAACACCATATATTTT.

The rearrangement uses TRBV2 and TRBJ1-6, with D perhaps TRBD1 (6 bases). The V end lost 0 bases, the J end lost 6 bases, and 15 bases lay between the germline ends. Per the germline V gene, CDR1 is SNHLY and CDR2 is FYNNEI. This CDR3 comprises 17 residues. The CDR3 loop is CASSEAKTGTLNSPLHF. In nucleotides, the CDR3 is TGTGCCAGCAGTGAAGCAAAAACCGGGACACTTAATTCACCCCTCCACTTT.

A word on this clone: One end of the junction is discordant with germline, which a read error may explain. The V gene is TRBV7-9, the J gene TRBJ2-1; perhaps TRBD1 as D (6 bases). The germline V gene encodes CDR1 SEHNR and CDR2 FQNEAQ (reference sequence). This CDR3 region has 15 residues. Here the CDR3 DNA reads TGTGCCAGCACCTTAGACAGGTCCAATTGGGATGAGCAGTTCTTC. It is translated as CASTLDRSNWDEQFF.

The chain has TRBV19 and TRBJ1-1; 9 bases are a match to TRBD1. Looked up from germline, CDR1 is LNHDA and CDR2 is SQIVND (reference sequence). With V trimmed by 3 bases and J by 3 bases, 5 bases remained unmatched. CDR3 length: 15 residues. In DNA form, the CDR3 reads TGTGCCAGTAGTATCTCACAGGGGGCAGACACTGAAGCTTTCTTT. Translation gives CASSISQGADTEAFF.

V gene TRBV20-1 combines with J gene TRBJ1-4; TRBD1 agrees at 10 bases. V dropped 3 bases and J dropped 11; count of bases not matched to a gene: 9. The CDR3 length is 14 residues. Germline V CDR1 and CDR2: DFQATT, SNEGSKA (reference sequence). The CDR3 reads CSASTGQGIGKLFF. The CDR3 DNA sequence: TGCAGTGCTAGTACGGGACAGGGGATCGGGAAACTGTTTTTT.

This chain connects TRBV20-1 to TRBJ2-7, with 12 bases fitting TRBD1. The ends lost 3 bases at V and 7 bases at J; junction bases unmatched: 10. Germline assignment: CDR1 DFQATT and CDR2 SNEGSKA (reference sequence). CDR3 size: 15 residues. The CDR3 bases are TGCAGTGCTAGTGGGGACAGGGGGCTCCTACGAGAGCAGTACTTC. Translating it yields CSASGDRGLLREQYF.

This chain uses TRBV2 with TRBJ1-1, with 7 positions matching TRBD1. Germline V gives CDR1 SNHLY, CDR2 FYNNEI. CDR3 length equals 16 residues. The V segment lost 5 bases and the J segment 0 bases; nucleotides outside the gene matches: 9. CDR3: CASSLTRGAMNTEAFF. DNA of the CDR3: TGTGCCAGCAGTTTGACCAGGGGGGCAATGAACACTGAAGCTTTCTTT.

The chain couples TRBV6-5 to TRBJ2-7; 9 positions agree with TRBD1. The germline V gene encodes CDR1 MNHEY and CDR2 SVGAGI. This CDR3 is built from 14 residues. The V and J ends lost 5 bases and 3 bases, in that order; junction bases with no gene match: 5. The CDR3 DNA reads as TGTGCCAGCAGTCGGACAGGGGACTACTACGAGCAGTACTTC. Translated, it gives CASSRTGDYYEQYF.

This clone was recorded once. V and J are TRBV5-1 and TRBJ2-2, with 7 nucleotides matching TRBD1. V shed 5 bases and J 5 bases; nucleotides not matched to a gene: 6. The germline V gene encodes CDR1 SGHRS and CDR2 YFSETQ. This CDR3 region has 14 residues. The CDR3: CASSTTGWTGELFF. CDR3 nucleotides: TGCGCCAGCAGTACGACAGGGTGGACCGGGGAGCTGTTTTTT.

The V and J genes are TRBV2 and TRBJ2-7; 8 nucleotides match TRBD1. CDR1 is SNHLY, CDR2 FYNNEI, per germline. The CDR3 spans 14 residues. Trimming cost V 6 bases and J 3 bases; bases outside gene matches: 7. CDR3 nucleotide sequence: TGTGCCAGCAGCCGACAGGGGATGGACTACGAGCAGTACTTC. Amino acid sequence: CASSRQGMDYEQYF.

The V gene is TRBV3-1 (or the pseudogene TRBV3-2), the J gene TRBJ1-3; TRBD1 matches 9 bases. The CDR3 is made up of 14 amino acids. Germline-derived CDR1 and CDR2 are LGHDT and YNNKEL (reference sequence). V was pared by 4 bases and J by 4 bases, with 2 bases of the junction left unmatched. The CDR3 spells CASSRGTGGNTIYF. In DNA, the CDR3 is TGTGCCAGCAGCCGGGGGACAGGGGGAAACACCATATATTTT.